Shown below are 4 T cell receptor delta chains from a single sample sequenced in a study of gamma-delta T cells after stem cell transplantation. TCRdb ran CATT on the RT-PCR reads. The repertoire holds some 2,100 delta-chain clones, with about 3% as singletons. The sequencing sample was made of gamma-delta T cells. These TCRs come from a human donor. It is not recorded whose cells these are; they may come from a transplant donor.

This clone was found a few times. This is likely an artifact of a read error, given a far larger clone one base away. In the same sample, other DNA sequences code for this CDR3. The chain joins TRDV2 to TRDJ3; 10 nucleotides match TRDD3. Germline-derived CDR1 and CDR2 are GEAIGNYY and EKD. V dropped 0 bases and J dropped 2; count of bases not matched to a gene: 9. This CDR3 has 20 amino acids. CDR3 protein: CACDTGGGGYHPWDTRQMFF. As DNA, the CDR3 is TGTGCCTGTGACACCGGTGGTGGGGGATACCATCCCTGGGACACCCGACAGATGTTTTTC.

This clone counts as medium-sized. The rearrangement links TRDV1 to TRDJ4, with TRDD3 matching over 10 bases. Germline V gives CDR1 TSWWSYY, CDR2 QGS. The CDR3 runs to 20 residues. With 0 bases clipped from V and 1 base from J, the junction kept 17 bases outside the gene matches. The CDR3 sequence is CALGELVLPLNWGMVRPLIF. Written as DNA, the CDR3 is TGTGCTCTTGGGGAACTGGTCCTTCCTCTGAACTGGGGGATGGTCAGACCCCTGATCTTT.

This chain links TRDV1 with TRDJ1, with 10 bases fitting TRDD3. V shed 4 bases, J shed 5 bases, and the junction held 22 bases outside the gene matches. CDR3 length: 20 amino acids. In germline, CDR1 is TSWWSYY, CDR2 QGS. CDR3 in DNA: TGTGCTCTTGGGGGGCCCGGATTCCTACGGGGGATACGCGACGTTGATAAACTCATCTTT. Protein: CALGGPGFLRGIRDVDKLIF.

This clone has more than one count but fewer than ten. TCRdb's protein, taken from a much larger clone, differs from this DNA's translation at residue 3, likely owing to a read error; the protein displayed comes from the DNA. The J gene is TRDJ1, the V gene TRDV2; possible D gene TRDD3, 5 bases. CDR1 GEAIGNYY and CDR2 EKD come from the germline V gene. The CDR3 totals 15 residues. The chain's CDR3 is CAWDTVGTSTDKLIF. DNA of the CDR3: TGTGCCTGGGACACCGTGGGGACGAGCACCGATAAACTCATCTTT.